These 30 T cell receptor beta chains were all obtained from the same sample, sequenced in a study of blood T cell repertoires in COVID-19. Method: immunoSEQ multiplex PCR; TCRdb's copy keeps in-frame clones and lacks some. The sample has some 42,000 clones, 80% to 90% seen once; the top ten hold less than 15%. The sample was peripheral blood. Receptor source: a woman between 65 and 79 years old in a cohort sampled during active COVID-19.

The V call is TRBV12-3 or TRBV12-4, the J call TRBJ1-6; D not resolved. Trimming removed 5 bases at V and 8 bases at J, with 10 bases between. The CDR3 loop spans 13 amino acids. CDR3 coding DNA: TGTGCCAGCAGTGTAGACCGAGATTCACCCCTCCACTTT. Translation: CASSVDRDSPLHF.

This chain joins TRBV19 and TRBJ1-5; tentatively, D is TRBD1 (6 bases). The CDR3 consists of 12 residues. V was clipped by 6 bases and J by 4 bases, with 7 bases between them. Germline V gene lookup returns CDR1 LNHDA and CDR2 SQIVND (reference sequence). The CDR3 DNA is TGTGCCAGTAGAGGGGGAAATCAGCCCCAGCATTTT. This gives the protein CASRGGNQPQHF. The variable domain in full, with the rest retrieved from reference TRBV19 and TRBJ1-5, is DGGITQSPKYLFRKEGQNVTLSCEQNLNHDAMYWYRQDPGQGLRLIYYSQIVNDFQKGDIAEGYSVSREKKESFPLTVTSAQKNPTAFYLCASRGGNQPQHFGDGTRLSIL.

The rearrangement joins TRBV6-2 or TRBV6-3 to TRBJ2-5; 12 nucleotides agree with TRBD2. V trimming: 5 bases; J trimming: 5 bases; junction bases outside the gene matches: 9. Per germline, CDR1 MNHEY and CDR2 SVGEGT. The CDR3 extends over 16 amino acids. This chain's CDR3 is CASSPVLAGGWETQYF. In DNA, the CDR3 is TGTGCCAGCAGTCCCGTACTAGCGGGAGGATGGGAGACCCAGTACTTC.

This CDR3 is CASSLLSGSGTGELFF. The CDR3 region has the DNA TGTGCCAGCAGCCTCCTTAGCGGGAGTGGAACCGGGGAGCTGTTTTTT. This chain joins TRBV7-8 and TRBJ2-2; 9 bases are a match to TRBD2. V shed 5 bases, J shed 5 bases, and the junction held 9 bases outside the gene matches. Germline V gene sequence: CDR1 SGHVS, CDR2 FQNEAQ. The CDR3 covers 16 residues.

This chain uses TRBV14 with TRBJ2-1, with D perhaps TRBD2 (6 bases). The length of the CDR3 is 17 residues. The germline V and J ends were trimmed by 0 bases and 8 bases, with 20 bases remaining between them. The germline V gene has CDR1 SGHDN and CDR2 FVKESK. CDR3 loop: CASSQDTYMAGLDEQFF. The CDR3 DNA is TGTGCCAGCAGCCAAGATACCTATATGGCGGGGTTGGATGAGCAGTTCTTC.

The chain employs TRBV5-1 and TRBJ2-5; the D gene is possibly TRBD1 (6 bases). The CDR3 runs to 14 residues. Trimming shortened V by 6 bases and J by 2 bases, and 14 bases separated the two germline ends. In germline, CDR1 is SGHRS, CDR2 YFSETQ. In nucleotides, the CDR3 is TGCGCCAGCACCCAAGGGGGAAGTCAAGAGACCCAGTACTTC. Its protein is CASTQGGSQETQYF.

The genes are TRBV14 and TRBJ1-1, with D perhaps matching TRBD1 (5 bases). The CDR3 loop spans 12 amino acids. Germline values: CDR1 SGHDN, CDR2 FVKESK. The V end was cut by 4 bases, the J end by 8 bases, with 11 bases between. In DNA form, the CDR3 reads TGTGCCAGCAGCCCCCGGGGGTCCGAAGCTTTCTTT. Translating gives CASSPRGSEAFF.

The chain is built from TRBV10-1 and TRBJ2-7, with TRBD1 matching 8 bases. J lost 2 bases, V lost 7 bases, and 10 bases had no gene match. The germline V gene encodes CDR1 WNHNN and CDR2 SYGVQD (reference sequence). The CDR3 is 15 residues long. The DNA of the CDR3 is TGCGCCAGCATACCCCCGGGACAGGCCCCCTACGAGCAGTACTTC. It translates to CASIPPGQAPYEQYF.

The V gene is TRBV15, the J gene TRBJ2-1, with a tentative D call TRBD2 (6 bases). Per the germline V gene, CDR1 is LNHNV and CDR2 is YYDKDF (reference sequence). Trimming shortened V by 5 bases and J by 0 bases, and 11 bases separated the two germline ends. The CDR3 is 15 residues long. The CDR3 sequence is CATSPAGSSYNEQFF. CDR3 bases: TGTGCCACCAGCCCGGCGGGGAGCTCCTACAATGAGCAGTTCTTC.

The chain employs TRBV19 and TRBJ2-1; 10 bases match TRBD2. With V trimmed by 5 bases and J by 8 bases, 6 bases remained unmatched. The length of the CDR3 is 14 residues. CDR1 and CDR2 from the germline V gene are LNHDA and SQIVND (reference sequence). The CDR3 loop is CASSDLAGAHEQFF. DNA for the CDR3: TGTGCCAGTAGTGACCTAGCGGGAGCCCATGAGCAGTTCTTC.

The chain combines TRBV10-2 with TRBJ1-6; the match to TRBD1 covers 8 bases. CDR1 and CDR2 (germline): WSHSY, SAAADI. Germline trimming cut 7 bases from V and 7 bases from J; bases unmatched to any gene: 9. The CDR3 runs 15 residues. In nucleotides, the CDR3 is TGCGCCAGCACCGAATCACAGGGGGTGAATTCACCCCTCCACTTT. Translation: CASTESQGVNSPLHF.

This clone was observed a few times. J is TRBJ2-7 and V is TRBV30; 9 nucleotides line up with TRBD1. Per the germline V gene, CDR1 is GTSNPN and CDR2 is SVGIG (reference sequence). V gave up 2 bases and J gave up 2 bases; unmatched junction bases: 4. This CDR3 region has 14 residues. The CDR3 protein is CAWSPGTGTYEQYF. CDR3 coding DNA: TGTGCCTGGAGTCCCGGGACAGGGACCTACGAGCAGTACTTC.

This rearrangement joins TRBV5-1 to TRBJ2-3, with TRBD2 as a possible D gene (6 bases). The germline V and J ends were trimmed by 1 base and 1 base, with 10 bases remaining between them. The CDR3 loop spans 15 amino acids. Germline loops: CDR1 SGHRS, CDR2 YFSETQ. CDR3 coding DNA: TGCGCCAGCAGCTTGCAGCGGGCCCGCACAGATACGCAGTATTTT. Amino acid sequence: CASSLQRARTDTQYF.

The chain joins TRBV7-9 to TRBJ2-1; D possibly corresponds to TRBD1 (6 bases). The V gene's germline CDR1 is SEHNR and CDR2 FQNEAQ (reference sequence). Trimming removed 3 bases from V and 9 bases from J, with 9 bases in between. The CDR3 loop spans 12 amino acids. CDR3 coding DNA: TGTGCCAGCAGCTTTCAGGGGTTTGAGCAGTTCTTC. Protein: CASSFQGFEQFF.

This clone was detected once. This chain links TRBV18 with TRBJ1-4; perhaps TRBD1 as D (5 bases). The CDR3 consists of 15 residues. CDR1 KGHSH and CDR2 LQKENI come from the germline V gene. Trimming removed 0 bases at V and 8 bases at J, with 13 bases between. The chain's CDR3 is CASSPPGGMREKLFF. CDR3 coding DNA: TGTGCCAGCTCACCACCGGGGGGAATGCGGGAAAAACTGTTTTTT.

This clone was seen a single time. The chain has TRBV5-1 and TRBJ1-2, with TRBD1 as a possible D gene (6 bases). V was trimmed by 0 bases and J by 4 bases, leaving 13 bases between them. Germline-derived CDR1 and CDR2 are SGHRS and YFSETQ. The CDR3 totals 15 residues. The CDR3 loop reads CASSLEQGHLYGYTF. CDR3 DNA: TGCGCCAGCAGCTTGGAACAGGGACATCTCTATGGCTACACCTTC.

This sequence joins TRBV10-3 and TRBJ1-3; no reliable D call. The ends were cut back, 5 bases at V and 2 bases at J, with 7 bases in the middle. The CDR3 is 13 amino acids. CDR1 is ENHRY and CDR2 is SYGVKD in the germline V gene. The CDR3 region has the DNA TGTGCCATCAGTCAGGCCCCTGGAAACACCATATATTTT. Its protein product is CAISQAPGNTIYF.

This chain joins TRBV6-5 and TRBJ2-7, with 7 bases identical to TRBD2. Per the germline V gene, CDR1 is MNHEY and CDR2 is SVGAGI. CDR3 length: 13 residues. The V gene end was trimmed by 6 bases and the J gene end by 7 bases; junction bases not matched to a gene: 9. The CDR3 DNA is TGTGCCAGCAGGCCAGCGGGGTCTGGGGAGCAGTACTTC. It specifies CASRPAGSGEQYF.

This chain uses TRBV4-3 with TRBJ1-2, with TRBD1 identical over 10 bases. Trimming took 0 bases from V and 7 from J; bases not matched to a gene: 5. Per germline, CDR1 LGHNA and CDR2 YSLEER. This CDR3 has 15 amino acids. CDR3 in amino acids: CASSQDTGTGAGYTF. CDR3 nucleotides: TGCGCCAGCAGCCAAGACACAGGGACAGGGGCTGGCTACACCTTC.

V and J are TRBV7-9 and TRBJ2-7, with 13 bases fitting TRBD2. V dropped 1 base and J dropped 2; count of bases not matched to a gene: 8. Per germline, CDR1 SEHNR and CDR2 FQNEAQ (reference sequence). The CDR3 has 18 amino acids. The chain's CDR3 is CASSLVPGLAGNPYEQYF. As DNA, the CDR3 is TGTGCCAGCAGCTTAGTCCCGGGACTAGCGGGAAACCCCTACGAGCAGTACTTC.

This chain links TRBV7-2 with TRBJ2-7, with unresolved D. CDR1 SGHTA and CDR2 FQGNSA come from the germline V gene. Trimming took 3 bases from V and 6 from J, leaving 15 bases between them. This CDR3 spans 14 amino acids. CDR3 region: CASSFPEFRSEQYF. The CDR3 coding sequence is TGTGCCAGCAGCTTCCCTGAGTTTCGATCCGAGCAGTACTTC. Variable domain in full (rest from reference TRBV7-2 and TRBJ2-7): GAGVSQSPSNKVTEKGKDVELRCDPISGHTALYWYRQSLGQGLEFLIYFQGNSAPDKSGLPSDRFSAERTGGSVSTLTIQRTQQEDSAVYLCASSFPEFRSEQYFGPGTRLTVT.

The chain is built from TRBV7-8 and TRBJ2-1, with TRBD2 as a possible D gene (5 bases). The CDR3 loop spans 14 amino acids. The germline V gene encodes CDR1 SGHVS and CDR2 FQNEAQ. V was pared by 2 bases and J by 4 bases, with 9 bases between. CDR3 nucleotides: TGTGCCAGCAGCTTACTAGCCCAATACAATGAGCAGTTCTTC. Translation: CASSLLAQYNEQFF.

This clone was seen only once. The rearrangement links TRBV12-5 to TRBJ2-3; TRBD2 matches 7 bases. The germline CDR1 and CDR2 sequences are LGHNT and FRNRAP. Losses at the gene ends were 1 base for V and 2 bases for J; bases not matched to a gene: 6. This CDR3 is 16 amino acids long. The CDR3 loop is CASGLGVAGATDTQYF. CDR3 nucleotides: TGTGCTAGTGGTTTGGGGGTGGCGGGAGCCACAGATACGCAGTATTTT.

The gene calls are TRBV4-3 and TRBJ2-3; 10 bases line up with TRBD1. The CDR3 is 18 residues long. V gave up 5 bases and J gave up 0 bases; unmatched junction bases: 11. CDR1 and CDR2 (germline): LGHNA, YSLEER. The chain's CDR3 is CASSLYTGTGASTDTQYF. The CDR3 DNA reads TGCGCCAGCAGCTTATACACCGGGACAGGGGCTAGCACAGATACGCAGTATTTT.

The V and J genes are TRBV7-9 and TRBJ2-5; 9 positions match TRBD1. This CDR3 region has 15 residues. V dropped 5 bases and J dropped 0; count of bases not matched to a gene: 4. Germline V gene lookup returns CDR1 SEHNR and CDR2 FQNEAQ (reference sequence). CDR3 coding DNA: TGTGCCAGCAGCCCGGGACAGGGATACCAAGAGACCCAGTACTTC. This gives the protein CASSPGQGYQETQYF.

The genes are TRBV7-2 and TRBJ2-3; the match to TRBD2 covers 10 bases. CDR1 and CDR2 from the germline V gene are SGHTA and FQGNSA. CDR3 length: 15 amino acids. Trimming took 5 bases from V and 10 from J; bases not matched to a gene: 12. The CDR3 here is CASSPGAGGTAAQYF. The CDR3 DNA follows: TGTGCCAGCAGCCCCGGAGCGGGAGGGACCGCGGCGCAGTATTTT.

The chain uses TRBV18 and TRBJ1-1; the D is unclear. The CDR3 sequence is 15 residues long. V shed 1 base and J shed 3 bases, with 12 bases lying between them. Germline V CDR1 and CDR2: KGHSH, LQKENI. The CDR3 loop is CASSPLRVGDTEAFF. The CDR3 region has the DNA TGTGCCAGCTCACCACTGCGGGTTGGGGACACTGAAGCTTTCTTT.

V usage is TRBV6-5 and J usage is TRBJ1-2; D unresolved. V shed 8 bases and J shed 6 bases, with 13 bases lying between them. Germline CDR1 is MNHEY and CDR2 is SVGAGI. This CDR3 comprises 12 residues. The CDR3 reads CASREGNNGYTF. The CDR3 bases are TGTGCCAGCCGGGAGGGAAATAATGGCTACACCTTC.

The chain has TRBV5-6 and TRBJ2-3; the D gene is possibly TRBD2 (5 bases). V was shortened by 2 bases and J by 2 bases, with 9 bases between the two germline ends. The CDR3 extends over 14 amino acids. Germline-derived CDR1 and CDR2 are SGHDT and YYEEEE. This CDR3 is CASSFGKPTDTQYF. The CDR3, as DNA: TGTGCCAGCAGCTTCGGGAAACCCACAGATACGCAGTATTTT.

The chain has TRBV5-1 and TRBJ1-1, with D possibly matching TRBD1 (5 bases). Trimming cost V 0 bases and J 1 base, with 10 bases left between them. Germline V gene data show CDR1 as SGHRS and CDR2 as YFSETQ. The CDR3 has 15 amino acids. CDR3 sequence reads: CASSLGDGGNTEAFF. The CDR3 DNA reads TGCGCCAGCAGCTTGGGTGACGGGGGGAACACTGAAGCTTTCTTT.